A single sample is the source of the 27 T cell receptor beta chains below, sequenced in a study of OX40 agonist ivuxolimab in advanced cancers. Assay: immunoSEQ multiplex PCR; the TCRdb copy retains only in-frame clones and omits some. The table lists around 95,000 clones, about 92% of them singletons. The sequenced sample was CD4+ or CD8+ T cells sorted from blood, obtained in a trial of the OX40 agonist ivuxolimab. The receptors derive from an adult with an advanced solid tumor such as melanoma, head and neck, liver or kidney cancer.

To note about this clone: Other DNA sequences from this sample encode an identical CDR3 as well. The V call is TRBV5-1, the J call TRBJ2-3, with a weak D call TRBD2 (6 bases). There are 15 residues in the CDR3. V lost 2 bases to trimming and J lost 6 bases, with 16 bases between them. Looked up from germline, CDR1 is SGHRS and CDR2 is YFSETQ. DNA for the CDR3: TGCGCCAGCAGCTTACTAGCAGGAGGTGGGGATACGCAGTATTTT. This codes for CASSLLAGGGDTQYF.

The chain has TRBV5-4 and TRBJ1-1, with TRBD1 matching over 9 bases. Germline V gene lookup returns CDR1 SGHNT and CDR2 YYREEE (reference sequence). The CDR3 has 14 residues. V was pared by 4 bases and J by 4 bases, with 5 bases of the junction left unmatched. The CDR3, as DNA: TGTGCCAGCAGCAGCCGGGACAGGGTCACTGAAGCTTTCTTT. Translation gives CASSSRDRVTEAFF.

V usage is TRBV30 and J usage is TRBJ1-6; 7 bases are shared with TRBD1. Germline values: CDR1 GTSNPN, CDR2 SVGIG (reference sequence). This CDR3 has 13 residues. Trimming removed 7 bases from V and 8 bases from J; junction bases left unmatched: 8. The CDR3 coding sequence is TGTGCCTCGACGGGACAGAGGGATTCACCCCTCCACTTT. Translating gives CASTGQRDSPLHF.

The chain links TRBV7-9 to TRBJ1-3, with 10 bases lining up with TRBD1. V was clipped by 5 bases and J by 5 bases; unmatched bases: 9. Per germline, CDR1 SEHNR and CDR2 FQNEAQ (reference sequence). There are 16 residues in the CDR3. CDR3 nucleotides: TGTGCCAGCAGCCCTGGACAGGGGGAAATAAGAAACACCATATATTTT. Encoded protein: CASSPGQGEIRNTIYF.

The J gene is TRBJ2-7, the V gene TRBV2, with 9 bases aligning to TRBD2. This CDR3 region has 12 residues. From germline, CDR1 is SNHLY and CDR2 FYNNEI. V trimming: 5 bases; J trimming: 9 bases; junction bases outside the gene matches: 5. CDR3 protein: CASSTLAGMQYV. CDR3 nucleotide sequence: TGTGCCAGCAGTACCCTAGCGGGAATGCAGTACGTC.

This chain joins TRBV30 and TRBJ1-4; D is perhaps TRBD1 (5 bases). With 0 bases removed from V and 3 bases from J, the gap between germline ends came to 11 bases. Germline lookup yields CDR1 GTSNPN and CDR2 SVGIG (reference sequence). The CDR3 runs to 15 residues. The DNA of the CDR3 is TGTGCCTGGAGTGTAGCGTCGGGGGCTAATGAAAAACTGTTTTTT. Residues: CAWSVASGANEKLFF. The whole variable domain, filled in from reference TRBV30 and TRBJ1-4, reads SQTIHQWPATLVQPVGSPLSLECTVEGTSNPNLYWYRQAAGRGLQLLFYSVGIGQISSEVPQNLSASRPQDRQFILSSKKLLLSDSGFYLCAWSVASGANEKLFFGSGTQLSVL.

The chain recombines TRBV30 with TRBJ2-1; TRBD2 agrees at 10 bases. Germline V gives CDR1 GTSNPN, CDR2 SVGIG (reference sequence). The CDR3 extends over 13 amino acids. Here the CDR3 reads CVSSGSLFSEQFF. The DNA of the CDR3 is TGTGTCTCTAGCGGGAGTTTGTTTAGTGAGCAGTTCTTC.

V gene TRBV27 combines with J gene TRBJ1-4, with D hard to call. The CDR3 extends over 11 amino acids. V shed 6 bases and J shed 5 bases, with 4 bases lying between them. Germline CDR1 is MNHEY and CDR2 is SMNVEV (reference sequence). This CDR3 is CASRGNEKLFF. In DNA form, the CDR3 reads TGTGCCAGCAGAGGGAATGAAAAACTGTTTTTT. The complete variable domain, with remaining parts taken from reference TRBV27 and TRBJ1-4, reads EAQVTQNPRYLITVTGKKLTVTCSQNMNHEYMSWYRQDPGLGLRQIYYSMNVEVTDKGDVPEGYKVSRKEKRNFPLILESPSPNQTSLYFCASRGNEKLFFGSGTQLSVL.

The CDR3 spells CASSYEGARPQPQHF. In nucleotides, the CDR3 is TGTGCCAGCAGTTACGAGGGGGCGCGGCCTCAGCCCCAGCATTTT. This sequence joins TRBV6-6 and TRBJ1-5, with 7 bases lining up with TRBD1. This CDR3 is built from 15 residues. The ends lost 2 bases at V and 6 bases at J; junction bases unmatched: 7. Germline V gene lookup returns CDR1 MNHNY and CDR2 SVGAGI (reference sequence).

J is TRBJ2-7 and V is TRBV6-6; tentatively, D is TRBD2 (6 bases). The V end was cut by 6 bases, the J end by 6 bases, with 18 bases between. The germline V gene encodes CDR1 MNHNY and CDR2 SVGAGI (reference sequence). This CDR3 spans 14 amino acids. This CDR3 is CASSRDSTRGEQYV. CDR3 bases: TGTGCCAGCAGCCGGGACTCCACGCGGGGCGAGCAGTACGTC.

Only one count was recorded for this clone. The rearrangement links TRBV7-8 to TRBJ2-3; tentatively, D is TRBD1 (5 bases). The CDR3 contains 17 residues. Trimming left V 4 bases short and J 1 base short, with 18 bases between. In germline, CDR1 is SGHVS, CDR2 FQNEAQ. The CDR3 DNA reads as TGTGCCAGCAGCTCCAACCAAGGGGTTGCCCGCACAGATACGCAGTATTTT. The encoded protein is CASSSNQGVARTDTQYF.

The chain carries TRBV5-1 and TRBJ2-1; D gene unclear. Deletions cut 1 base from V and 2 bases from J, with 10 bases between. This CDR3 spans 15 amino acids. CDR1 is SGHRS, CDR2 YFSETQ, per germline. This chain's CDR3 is CASSLMAAAYNEQFF. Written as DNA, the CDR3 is TGCGCCAGCAGCTTGATGGCAGCCGCCTACAATGAGCAGTTCTTC. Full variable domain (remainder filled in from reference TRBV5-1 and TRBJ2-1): KAGVTQTPRYLIKTRGQQVTLSCSPISGHRSVSWYQQTPGQGLQFLFEYFSETQRNKGNFPGRFSGRQFSNSRSEMNVSTLELGDSALYLCASSLMAAAYNEQFFGPGTRLTVL.

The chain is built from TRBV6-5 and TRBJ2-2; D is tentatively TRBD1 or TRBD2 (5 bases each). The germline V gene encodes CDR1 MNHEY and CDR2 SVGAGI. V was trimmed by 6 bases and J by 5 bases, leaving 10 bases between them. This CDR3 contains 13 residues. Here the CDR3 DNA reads TGTGCCAGCAGGACCGGGGCGACCGGGGAGCTGTTTTTT. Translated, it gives CASRTGATGELFF.

The CDR3, as DNA: TGTGCCAGCAGCGCCACTAGCGGCAAAGAGACCCAGTACTTC. This sequence encodes CASSATSGKETQYF. This chain connects TRBV7-3 to TRBJ2-5; 8 bases line up with TRBD2. This CDR3 has 14 amino acids. Per the germline V gene, CDR1 is SGHTA and CDR2 is FQGTGA. The ends lost 5 bases at V and 3 bases at J; junction bases unmatched: 5.

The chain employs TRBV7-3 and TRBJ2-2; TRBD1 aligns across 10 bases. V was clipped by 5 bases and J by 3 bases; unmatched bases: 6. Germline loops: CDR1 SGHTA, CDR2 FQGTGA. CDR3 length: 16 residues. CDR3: CASSQAGQGDTGELFF. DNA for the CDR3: TGTGCCAGCAGCCAAGCTGGACAGGGGGACACCGGGGAGCTGTTTTTT.

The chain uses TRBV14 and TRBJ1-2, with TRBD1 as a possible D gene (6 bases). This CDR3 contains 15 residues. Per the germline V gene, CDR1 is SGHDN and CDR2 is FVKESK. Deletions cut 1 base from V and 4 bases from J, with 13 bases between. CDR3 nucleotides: TGTGCCAGCAGCCAAGCGTACAGGGTGGGCTATGGCTACACCTTC. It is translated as CASSQAYRVGYGYTF.

CDR3 protein: CATSTSQTSGGAFGYNEQFF. As DNA, the CDR3 is TGTGCCACCAGCACTAGTCAAACTAGCGGGGGGGCTTTTGGCTACAATGAGCAGTTCTTC. The V and J genes are TRBV15 and TRBJ2-1, with TRBD2 matching 13 bases. The germline gives CDR1 LNHNV, CDR2 YYDKDF (reference sequence). V shed 4 bases, J shed 3 bases, and the junction held 15 bases outside the gene matches. The CDR3 extends over 20 amino acids.

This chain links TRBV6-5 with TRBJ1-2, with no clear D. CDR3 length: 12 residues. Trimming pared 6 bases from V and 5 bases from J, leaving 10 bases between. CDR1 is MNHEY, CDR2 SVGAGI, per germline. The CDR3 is CASSPRGYGYTF. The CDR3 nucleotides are TGTGCCAGCAGCCCTAGAGGGTATGGCTACACCTTC.

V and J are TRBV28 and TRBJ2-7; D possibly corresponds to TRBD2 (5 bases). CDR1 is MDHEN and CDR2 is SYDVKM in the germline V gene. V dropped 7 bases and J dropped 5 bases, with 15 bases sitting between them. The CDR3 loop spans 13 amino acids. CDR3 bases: TGTGCCAGCAAAGGAGGAACCCCCAACGAGCAGTACTTC. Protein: CASKGGTPNEQYF.

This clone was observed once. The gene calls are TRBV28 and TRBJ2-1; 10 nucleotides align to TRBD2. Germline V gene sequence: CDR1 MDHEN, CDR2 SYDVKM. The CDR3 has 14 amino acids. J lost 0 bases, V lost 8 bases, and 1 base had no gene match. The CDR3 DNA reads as TGTGCCAGCTTAGCGGGGGGCTCCTACAATGAGCAGTTCTTC. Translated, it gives CASLAGGSYNEQFF.

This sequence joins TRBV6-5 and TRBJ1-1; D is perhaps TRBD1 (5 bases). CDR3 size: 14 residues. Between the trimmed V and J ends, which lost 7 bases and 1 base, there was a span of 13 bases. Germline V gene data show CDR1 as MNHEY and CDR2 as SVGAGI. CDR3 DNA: TGTGCCAGCACTCCCCCGAGGGGGAACACTGAAGCTTTCTTT. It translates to CASTPPRGNTEAFF.

The CDR3 nucleotides read TGCAGCGTTGACCTTAATGAAGGGGGCCTTGTAGAGACCCAGTACTTC. Its protein is CSVDLNEGGLVETQYF. The rearrangement links TRBV29-1 to TRBJ2-5; TRBD1 matches at 7 bases. From germline, CDR1 is SQVTM and CDR2 ANQGSEA. The CDR3 sequence is 16 residues long. Trimming removed 3 bases from V and 4 bases from J; junction bases left unmatched: 14.

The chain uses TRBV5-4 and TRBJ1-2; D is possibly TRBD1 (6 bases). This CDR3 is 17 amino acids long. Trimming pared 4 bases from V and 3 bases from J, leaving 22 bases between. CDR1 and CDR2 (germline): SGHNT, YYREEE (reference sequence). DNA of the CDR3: TGTGCCAGCAGCCCCTATATATCACAGGGTTCGGACTATGGCTACACCTTC. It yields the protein CASSPYISQGSDYGYTF. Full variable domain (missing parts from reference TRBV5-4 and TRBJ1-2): ETGVTQSPTHLIKTRGQQVTLRCSSQSGHNTVSWYQQALGQGPQFIFQYYREEENGRGNFPPRFSGLQFPNYSSELNVNALELDDSALYLCASSPYISQGSDYGYTFGSGTRLTVV.

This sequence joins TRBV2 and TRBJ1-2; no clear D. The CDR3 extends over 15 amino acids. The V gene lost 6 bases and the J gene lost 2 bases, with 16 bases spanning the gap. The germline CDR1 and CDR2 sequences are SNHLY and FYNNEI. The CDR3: CASRVGPGRNYGYTF. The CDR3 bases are TGTGCCAGCAGAGTCGGGCCGGGGAGAAACTATGGCTACACCTTC.

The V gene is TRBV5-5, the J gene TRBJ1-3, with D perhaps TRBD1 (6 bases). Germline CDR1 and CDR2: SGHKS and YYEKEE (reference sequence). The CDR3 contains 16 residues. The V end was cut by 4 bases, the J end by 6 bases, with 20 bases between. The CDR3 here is CASSRLTGSPLNTIYF. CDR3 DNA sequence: TGTGCCAGCAGCCGATTGACAGGCTCCCCTCTAAACACCATATATTTT.

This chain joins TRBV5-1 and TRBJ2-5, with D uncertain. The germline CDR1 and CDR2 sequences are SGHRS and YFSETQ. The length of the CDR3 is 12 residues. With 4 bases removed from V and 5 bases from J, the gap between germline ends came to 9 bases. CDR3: CASSPQAETQYF. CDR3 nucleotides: TGCGCCAGCAGCCCCCAGGCTGAGACCCAGTACTTC.

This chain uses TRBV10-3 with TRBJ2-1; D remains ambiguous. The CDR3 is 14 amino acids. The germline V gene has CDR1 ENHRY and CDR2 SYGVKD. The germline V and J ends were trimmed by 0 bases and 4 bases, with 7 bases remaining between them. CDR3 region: CAISESSAYNEQFF. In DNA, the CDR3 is TGTGCCATCAGTGAGTCGTCAGCTTACAATGAGCAGTTCTTC.